A selection of T cell receptor beta chains follows, all from one sample in a study of Ad26.COV2.S vaccination and SARS-CoV-2 variants. TCRdb's table, derived via immunoSEQ multiplex PCR, lists solely in-frame clones and lacks some. The sample lists about 400,000 clones, about nine tenths occurring once. The sequencing used peripheral blood, collected in a trial of Ad26.COV2.S vaccine versus placebo. The receptors stem from a person between 18 and 60 years old who received the Ad26.COV2.S COVID-19 vaccine or a placebo. The conserved cysteine and the conserved F or W are not part of the CDR3 here. The order of the fields is V gene, CDR3 length, CDR3 protein.

V gene: TRBV27
CDR3 length: 12
CDR3 protein: ASSLSLTNTEAF

V gene: TRBV25-1
CDR3 length: 8
CDR3 protein: ATVQETQY

V gene: TRBV4-1
CDR3 length: 14
CDR3 protein: ASSQGSLANKETQY

V gene: TRBV15
CDR3 length: 13
CDR3 protein: ATSLGQGSIYGYT

V gene: TRBV19
CDR3 length: 12
CDR3 protein: AVQGGRATGELF

V gene: TRBV6-5
CDR3 length: 12
CDR3 protein: ASRQTGVGDTQY

V gene: TRBV12-3/TRBV12-4
CDR3 length: 11
CDR3 protein: ASSLAANQPQH

V gene: TRBV30
CDR3 length: 15
CDR3 protein: AWSVRGTSGRTDTQY

V gene: TRBV15
CDR3 length: 14
CDR3 protein: ATSRRTSGKADTQY

V gene: TRBV7-8
CDR3 length: 11
CDR3 protein: ASSSDRSQPQH

V gene: TRBV5-1
CDR3 length: 14
CDR3 protein: ASSSPGLAGLDTQY

V gene: TRBV20-1
CDR3 length: 12
CDR3 protein: SASWVKQPAEAF

V gene: TRBV4-3
CDR3 length: 16
CDR3 protein: ASSQYVPGQGAQETQY

V gene: TRBV7-3
CDR3 length: 13
CDR3 protein: ASSSSGSGADTQY

V gene: TRBV28
CDR3 length: 11
CDR3 protein: ASSSGTPYEQY

V gene: TRBV24-1
CDR3 length: 12
CDR3 protein: ATSAARVGNEQF

V gene: TRBV11-2
CDR3 length: 13
CDR3 protein: ASSQGIQGKNIQY

V gene: TRBV12-3/TRBV12-4
CDR3 length: 11
CDR3 protein: ASSWGPHGEQY

V gene: TRBV9
CDR3 length: 13
CDR3 protein: ASSGAGTRNYGYT

V gene: TRBV30
CDR3 length: 12
CDR3 protein: AWNGGGLNTEAF